A single sample gave rise to the 6 T cell receptor beta chains below, sequenced in a study of blood T cell repertoires in COVID-19. Only in-frame clones appear in the TCRdb table, and some are missing; sequencing was by immunoSEQ multiplex PCR. The sample has some 130,000 clones, about four fifths seen once. Sequencing was done on a sample of peripheral blood. These receptor sequences come from a woman aged 55 to 70 with active or convalescent COVID-19.

The chain is built from TRBV7-9 and TRBJ1-1; D possibly corresponds to TRBD1 (6 bases). V gave up 5 bases and J gave up 4 bases, with 14 bases separating them. CDR1 and CDR2 from the germline V gene are SEHNR and FQNEAQ (reference sequence). CDR3 length: 14 residues. The CDR3 sequence is CASSPDRFSTEAFF. The CDR3 nucleotides read TGTGCCAGCAGCCCCGACAGGTTCAGCACTGAAGCTTTCTTT.

The genes are TRBV30 and TRBJ1-2, with D possibly being TRBD1 (5 bases). Germline CDR1 is GTSNPN and CDR2 is SVGIG (reference sequence). The CDR3 consists of 14 residues. Trimming took off 4 bases at V and 4 bases at J, with 16 bases between the two ends. In DNA form, the CDR3 reads TGTGCCTGGACTCACACCGGGGGATCCTATGGCTACACCTTC. Its translation: CAWTHTGGSYGYTF.

This rearrangement joins TRBV15 to TRBJ1-1, with 8 nucleotides matching TRBD1. V dropped 1 base and J dropped 2; count of bases not matched to a gene: 3. The CDR3 runs to 15 residues. CDR1 is LNHNV, CDR2 YYDKDF, per germline (reference sequence). Here the CDR3 DNA reads TGTGCCACCAGCAGAGCGACAGGGGAAAACACTGAAGCTTTCTTT. Its translation: CATSRATGENTEAFF.

The chain is built from TRBV6-2 or TRBV6-3 and TRBJ2-7; tentative D call: TRBD2 (5 bases). The V gene's germline CDR1 is MNHEY and CDR2 SVGEGT. This CDR3 contains 12 residues. V gave up 6 bases and J gave up 2 bases, with 8 bases separating them. The CDR3 bases are TGTGCCAGCAGCCAACTAGCCTACGAGCAGTACTTC. The encoded protein is CASSQLAYEQYF.

V gene TRBV5-4 combines with J gene TRBJ1-3; no clear D gene. The V and J ends lost 1 base and 0 bases respectively, with 11 bases between them. The germline gives CDR1 SGHNT, CDR2 YYREEE (reference sequence). The CDR3 totals 16 residues. CDR3 nucleotides: TGTGCCAGCAGCTTGTTGACACAATCCTCTGGAAACACCATATATTTT. Amino acid sequence: CASSLLTQSSGNTIYF.

The rearrangement links TRBV5-6 to TRBJ1-6, with unresolved D. CDR1 and CDR2 (germline): SGHDT, YYEEEE. V lost 0 bases to trimming and J lost 8 bases, with 9 bases between them. The CDR3 spans 14 residues. CDR3: CASSLEGGYSPLHF. The CDR3 DNA follows: TGTGCCAGCAGCTTGGAAGGCGGTTATTCACCCCTCCACTTT. The full variable domain, rest sourced from reference TRBV5-6 and TRBJ1-6, is DAGVTQSPTHLIKTRGQQVTLRCSPKSGHDTVSWYQQALGQGPQFIFQYYEEEERQRGNFPDRFSGHQFPNYSSELNVNALLLGDSALYLCASSLEGGYSPLHFGNGTRLTVT.